This passage covers 2 T cell receptor beta chains from one sample sequenced in a study of blood T cell repertoires in COVID-19. The repertoire was sequenced with immunoSEQ multiplex PCR; TCRdb's copy has only in-frame clones and lacks some. The sample shows some 100,000 clones, approximately 90% of them seen only once. Material: peripheral blood. The receptors were sampled from a man between 50 and 59 years old with acute or convalescent COVID-19.

The rearrangement uses TRBV2 and TRBJ2-2, with 7 bases lining up with TRBD1. V shed 5 bases, J shed 7 bases, and the junction held 10 bases outside the gene matches. Germline lookup yields CDR1 SNHLY and CDR2 FYNNEI. The length of the CDR3 is 15 residues. The chain's CDR3 is CASSTDRAQVGELFF. The DNA of the CDR3 is TGTGCCAGCAGTACTGACAGGGCCCAGGTCGGGGAGCTGTTTTTT.

This chain links TRBV23-1 with TRBJ1-6; possible D gene TRBD1, 6 bases. TRBV23-1 is an open reading frame whose function is uncertain. With 3 bases removed from V and 11 bases from J, the gap between germline ends came to 26 bases. The CDR3 covers 18 residues. The CDR3 DNA is TGCGCCAGCAGTCACCTTACTGGACAGACAGCTTTCGTGGCACCCCTCCACTTT. Translation gives CASSHLTGQTAFVAPLHF.